Many counts were recorded for the clone carrying this T cell receptor (beta chain). The V and J ends lost 7 bases and 7 bases, in that order; junction bases with no gene match: 13. The CDR3 is 15 amino acids. Germline assignment: CDR1 MGHRA and CDR2 YSYEKL. This entry belongs to a study of T-cell reconstitution after alpha-beta-depleted transplantation in children. Unique molecular identifiers were incorporated into the prepared TCRbeta library. TCRdb re-derived calls from the PCR reads in MiXCR, one entry per CDR3 protein. The table has approximately 400,000 distinct CDR3 sequences, 11% seen once. The rearrangement links TRBV4-1 to TRBJ2-1, with 7 bases identical to TRBD1. This clonotype was obtained from a human donor who donated a stem cell graft to a child with acute myeloid leukemia. The sequencing here drew on PBMCs from the stem cell graft donor, taken from the stem cell graft. The CDR3 coding sequence is TGCGCCAGCAAGTTCCGGTGGACAGGAAATAATGAGCAGTTCTTC. The encoded protein is CASKFRWTGNNEQFF.